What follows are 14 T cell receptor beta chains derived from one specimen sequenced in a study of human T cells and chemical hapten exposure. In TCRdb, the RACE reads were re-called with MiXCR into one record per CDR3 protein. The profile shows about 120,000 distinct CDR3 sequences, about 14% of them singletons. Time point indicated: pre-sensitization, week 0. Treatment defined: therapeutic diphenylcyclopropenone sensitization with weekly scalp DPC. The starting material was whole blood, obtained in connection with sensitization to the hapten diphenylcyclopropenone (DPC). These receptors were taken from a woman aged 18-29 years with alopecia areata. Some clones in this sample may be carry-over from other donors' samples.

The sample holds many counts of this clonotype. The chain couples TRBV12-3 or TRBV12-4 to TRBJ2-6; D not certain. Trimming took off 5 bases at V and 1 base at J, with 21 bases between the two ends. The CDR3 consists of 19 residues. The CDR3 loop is CASSPYGPPLYSGANVLTF. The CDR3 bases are TGTGCCAGCAGTCCTTACGGACCTCCCCTATATTCTGGGGCCAACGTCCTGACTTTC.

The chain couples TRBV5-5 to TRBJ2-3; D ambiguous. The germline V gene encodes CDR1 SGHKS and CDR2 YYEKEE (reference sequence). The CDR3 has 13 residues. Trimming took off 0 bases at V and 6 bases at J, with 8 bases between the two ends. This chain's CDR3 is CASSLVAADTQYF. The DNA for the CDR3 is TGTGCCAGCAGCTTGGTTGCCGCGGATACGCAGTATTTT. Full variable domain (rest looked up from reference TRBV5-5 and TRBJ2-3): DAGVTQSPTHLIKTRGQQVTLRCSPISGHKSVSWYQQVLGQGPQFIFQYYEKEERGRGNFPDRFSARQFPNYSSELNVNALLLGDSALYLCASSLVAADTQYFGPGTRLTVL.

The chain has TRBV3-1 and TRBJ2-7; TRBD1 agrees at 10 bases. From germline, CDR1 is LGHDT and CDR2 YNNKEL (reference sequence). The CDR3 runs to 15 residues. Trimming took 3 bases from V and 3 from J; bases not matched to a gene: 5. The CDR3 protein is CASSHRTGGGYEQYF. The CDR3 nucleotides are TGTGCCAGCAGCCACCGGACAGGGGGAGGCTACGAGCAGTACTTC.

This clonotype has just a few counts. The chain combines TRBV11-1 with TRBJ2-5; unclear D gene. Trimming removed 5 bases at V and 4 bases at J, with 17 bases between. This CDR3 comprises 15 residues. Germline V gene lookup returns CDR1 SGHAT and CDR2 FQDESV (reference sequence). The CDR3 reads CASSNPGLLRETQYF. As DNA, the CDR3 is TGTGCCAGCAGCAACCCGGGCCTTTTGAGAGAGACCCAGTACTTC.

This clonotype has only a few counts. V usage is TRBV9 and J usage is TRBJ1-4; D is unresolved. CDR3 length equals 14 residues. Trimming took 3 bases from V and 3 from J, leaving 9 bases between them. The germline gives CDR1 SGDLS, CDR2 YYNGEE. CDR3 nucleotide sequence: TGTGCCAGCAGCGCCGGGCGACCTAATGAAAAACTGTTTTTT. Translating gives CASSAGRPNEKLFF. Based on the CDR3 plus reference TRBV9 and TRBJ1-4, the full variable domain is DSGVTQTPKHLITATGQRVTLRCSPRSGDLSVYWYQQSLDQGLQFLIQYYNGEERAKGNILERFSAQQFPDLHSELNLSSLELGDSALYFCASSAGRPNEKLFFGSGTQLSVL.

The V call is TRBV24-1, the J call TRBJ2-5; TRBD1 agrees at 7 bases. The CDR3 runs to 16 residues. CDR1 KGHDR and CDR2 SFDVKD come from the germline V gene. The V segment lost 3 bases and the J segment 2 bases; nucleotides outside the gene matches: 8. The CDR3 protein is CATSDPKPGQQETQYF. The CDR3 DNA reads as TGTGCCACCAGTGATCCAAAACCGGGACAGCAAGAGACCCAGTACTTC.

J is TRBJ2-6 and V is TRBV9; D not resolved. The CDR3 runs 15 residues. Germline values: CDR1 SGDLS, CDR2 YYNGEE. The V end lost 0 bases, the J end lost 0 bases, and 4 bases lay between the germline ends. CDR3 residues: CASSVVPSGANVLTF. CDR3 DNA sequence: TGTGCCAGCAGCGTAGTGCCCTCTGGGGCCAACGTCCTGACTTTC.

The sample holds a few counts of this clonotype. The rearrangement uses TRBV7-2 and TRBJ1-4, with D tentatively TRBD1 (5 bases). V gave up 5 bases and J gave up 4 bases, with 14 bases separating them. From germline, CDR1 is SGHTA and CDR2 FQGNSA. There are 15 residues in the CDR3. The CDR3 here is CASSATGAYNEKLFF. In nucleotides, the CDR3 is TGTGCCAGCAGCGCTACAGGCGCCTATAATGAAAAACTGTTTTTT.

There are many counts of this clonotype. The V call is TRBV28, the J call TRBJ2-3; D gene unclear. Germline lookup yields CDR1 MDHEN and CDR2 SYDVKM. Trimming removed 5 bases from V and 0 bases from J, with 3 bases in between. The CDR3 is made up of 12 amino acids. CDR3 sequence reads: CASSTSTDTQYF. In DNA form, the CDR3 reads TGTGCCAGCAGTACCAGCACAGATACGCAGTATTTT.

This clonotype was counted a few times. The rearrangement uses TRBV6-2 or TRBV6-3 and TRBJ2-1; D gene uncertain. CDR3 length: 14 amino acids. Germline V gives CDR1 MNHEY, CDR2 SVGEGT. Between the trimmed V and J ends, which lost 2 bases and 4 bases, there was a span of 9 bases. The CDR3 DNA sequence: TGTGCCAGCAGTTACGGCCATCGATACAATGAGCAGTTCTTC. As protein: CASSYGHRYNEQFF.

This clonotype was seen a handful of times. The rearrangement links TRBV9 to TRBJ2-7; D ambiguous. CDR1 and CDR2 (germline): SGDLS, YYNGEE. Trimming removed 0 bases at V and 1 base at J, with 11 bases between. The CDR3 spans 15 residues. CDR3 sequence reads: CASSVAGDSSYEQYF. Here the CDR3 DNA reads TGTGCCAGCAGCGTAGCTGGCGACTCATCCTACGAGCAGTACTTC.

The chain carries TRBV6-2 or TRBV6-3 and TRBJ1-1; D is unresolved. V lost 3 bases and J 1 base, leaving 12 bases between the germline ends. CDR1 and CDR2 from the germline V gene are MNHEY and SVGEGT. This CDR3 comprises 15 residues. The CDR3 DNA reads TGTGCCAGCAGTTATTTACGGCAGACGAACACTGAAGCTTTCTTT. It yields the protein CASSYLRQTNTEAFF.

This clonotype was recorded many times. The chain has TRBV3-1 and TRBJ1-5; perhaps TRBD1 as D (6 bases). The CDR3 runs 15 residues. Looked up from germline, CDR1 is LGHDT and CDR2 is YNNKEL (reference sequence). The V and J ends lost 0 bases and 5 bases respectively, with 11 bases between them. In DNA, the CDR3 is TGTGCCAGCAGCCAAGATACACAGGGATATCAGCCCCAGCATTTT. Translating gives CASSQDTQGYQPQHF.

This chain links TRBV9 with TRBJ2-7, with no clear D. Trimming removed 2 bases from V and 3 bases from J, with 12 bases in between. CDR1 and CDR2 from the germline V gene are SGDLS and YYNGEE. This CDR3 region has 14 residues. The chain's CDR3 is CASSVTATGYEQYF. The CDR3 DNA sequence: TGTGCCAGCAGCGTCACGGCCACCGGCTACGAGCAGTACTTC.